The 26 T cell receptor beta chains listed next were all sequenced from one sample in a study of radiotherapy plus CTLA-4 blockade in lung cancer (dated by TCRdb to between 2018 and 2020). Libraries were constructed by the immunoSEQ multiplex PCR assay. What TCRdb holds here is the immuneACCESS table cut down to in-frame rearrangements. Part of the clones is not present; checked against another copy, under half of the missing clones reflect an unresolved V gene, and the others are unexplained. The sample contains tens of thousands of clones, about 78% of them found a single time. The ten largest clonotypes hold more than 13% of the sample. Specimen: peripheral blood, collected from a patient treated with radiotherapy plus ipilimumab. These receptors were taken from a human donor with non-small cell lung cancer that progressed on radiotherapy plus ipilimumab.

The chain recombines TRBV28 with TRBJ2-7; no firm D call. The germline V gene encodes CDR1 MDHEN and CDR2 SYDVKM. V lost 2 bases and J lost 9, with 14 bases in between. The CDR3 covers 13 residues. The CDR3 reads CASSLGVGFGQYF. The CDR3 DNA follows: TGTGCCAGCAGTTTAGGGGTAGGGTTTGGGCAGTACTTC.

This clone turned up a few times. The CDR3 sequence is CASSYYEQYF. CDR3 bases: TGTGCCAGCAGTTACTACGAGCAGTACTTC. V usage is TRBV6-5 and J usage is TRBJ2-7; unclear D gene. The germline V gene encodes CDR1 MNHEY and CDR2 SVGAGI. Trimming pared 1 base from V and 5 bases from J, leaving 0 bases between. CDR3 length: 10 amino acids.

The J gene is TRBJ2-3, the V gene TRBV5-8; D not resolved. Germline loops: CDR1 SGHTS, CDR2 YDEGEE. The germline V and J ends were trimmed by 3 bases and 2 bases, with 1 base remaining between them. The CDR3 covers 11 residues. The CDR3 nucleotides are TGTGCCAGCAGCTCCACAGATACGCAGTATTTT. It codes for CASSSTDTQYF.

The CDR3 coding sequence is TGTGCCAGCAGGCGAAGCTACGAGCAGTACTTC. Its protein product is CASRRSYEQYF. The V call is TRBV28, the J call TRBJ2-7; D is undetermined. CDR1 MDHEN and CDR2 SYDVKM come from the germline V gene. This CDR3 has 11 amino acids. Trimming took 6 bases from V and 3 from J, leaving 6 bases between them.

V is TRBV6-6 and J is TRBJ2-2; TRBD2 matches 7 bases. CDR3 size: 16 residues. Losses at the gene ends were 7 bases for V and 4 bases for J; bases not matched to a gene: 12. Germline V gene data show CDR1 as MNHNY and CDR2 as SVGAGI (reference sequence). The CDR3 reads CASTPGGGVGTGELFF. CDR3 nucleotides: TGTGCCAGCACCCCCGGGGGAGGGGTGGGCACCGGGGAGCTGTTTTTT.

This clone has a handful of counts. The V gene is TRBV7-2, the J gene TRBJ2-7; D remains ambiguous. The CDR3 covers 15 residues. Per the germline V gene, CDR1 is SGHTA and CDR2 is FQGNSA. The germline V and J ends were trimmed by 0 bases and 0 bases, with 9 bases remaining between them. The CDR3 loop reads CASSLAARSSYEQYF. As DNA, the CDR3 is TGTGCCAGCAGCTTAGCTGCCAGGAGCTCCTACGAGCAGTACTTC. Drawing the rest from reference TRBV7-2 and TRBJ2-7, the complete variable domain is GAGVSQSPSNKVTEKGKDVELRCDPISGHTALYWYRQSLGQGLEFLIYFQGNSAPDKSGLPSDRFSAERTGGSVSTLTIQRTQQEDSAVYLCASSLAARSSYEQYFGPGTRLTVT.

The gene calls are TRBV5-4 and TRBJ2-5; D gene unclear. The germline gives CDR1 SGHNT, CDR2 YYREEE (reference sequence). The CDR3 runs to 11 residues. V was trimmed by 3 bases and J by 4 bases, leaving 4 bases between them. The CDR3 nucleotides are TGTGCCAGCAGCTCGTTAGAGACCCAGTACTTC. Encoded protein: CASSSLETQYF. The variable domain in full, completed from reference TRBV5-4 and TRBJ2-5, reads ETGVTQSPTHLIKTRGQQVTLRCSSQSGHNTVSWYQQALGQGPQFIFQYYREEENGRGNFPPRFSGLQFPNYSSELNVNALELDDSALYLCASSSLETQYFGPGTRLLVL.

V gene TRBV28 combines with J gene TRBJ1-5; no firm D call. Germline CDR1 reads MDHEN; CDR2 reads SYDVKM. CDR3 length: 15 amino acids. Trimming left V 7 bases short and J 10 bases short, with 23 bases between. CDR3 nucleotides: TGTGCCAGCAAAATGGTGTTGGATTGGGAAGGACCCCAGCATTTT. It codes for CASKMVLDWEGPQHF.

The chain uses TRBV28 and TRBJ2-1, with 7 nucleotides matching TRBD1. V dropped 6 bases and J dropped 5; count of bases not matched to a gene: 4. Per germline, CDR1 MDHEN and CDR2 SYDVKM. CDR3 length: 13 residues. The CDR3 DNA is TGTGCCAGCAGAAGACAGGGCCACAATGAGCAGTTCTTC. Translating it yields CASRRQGHNEQFF.

The chain is built from TRBV25-1 and TRBJ1-4; a weak D match, TRBD1 (6 bases). The CDR3 length is 16 residues. The ends were cut back, 2 bases at V and 0 bases at J, with 10 bases in the middle. The germline CDR1 and CDR2 sequences are MGHDK and SYGVNS. CDR3: CASSEPRGTTNEKLFF. The CDR3 region has the DNA TGTGCCAGCAGTGAACCCAGGGGCACAACTAATGAAAAACTGTTTTTT.

This clone was counted between two and nine times. The chain links TRBV9 to TRBJ2-3; 11 nucleotides line up with TRBD2. CDR1 and CDR2 (germline): SGDLS, YYNGEE. The CDR3 consists of 16 residues. With V trimmed by 3 bases and J by 6 bases, 9 bases remained unmatched. The CDR3 here is CASSAKTSGEWDTQYF. The CDR3 DNA reads as TGTGCCAGCAGCGCTAAGACTAGCGGGGAATGGGATACGCAGTATTTT. Full variable domain (rest looked up from reference TRBV9 and TRBJ2-3): DSGVTQTPKHLITATGQRVTLRCSPRSGDLSVYWYQQSLDQGLQFLIQYYNGEERAKGNILERFSAQQFPDLHSELNLSSLELGDSALYFCASSAKTSGEWDTQYFGPGTRLTVL.

There are many counts of this clone. CDR3 DNA sequence: TGTGCCAGCAGTTACAGGGACAGGGGACTCTACGAGCAGTACTTC. Protein sequence: CASSYRDRGLYEQYF. V and J are TRBV6-5 and TRBJ2-7; 10 bases match TRBD1. The germline V gene encodes CDR1 MNHEY and CDR2 SVGAGI. CDR3 length: 15 amino acids. The ends lost 2 bases at V and 3 bases at J; junction bases unmatched: 4.

The chain joins TRBV30 to TRBJ1-3; D gene ambiguous. CDR1 is GTSNPN and CDR2 is SVGIG in the germline V gene (reference sequence). CDR3 size: 12 residues. Trimming took off 8 bases at V and 4 bases at J, with 12 bases between the two ends. The CDR3 sequence is CAGKSWGNTIYF. As DNA, the CDR3 is TGTGCCGGGAAAAGTTGGGGAAACACCATATATTTT.

The DNA of the CDR3 is TGTGCCAGCAGCTTGGACAGGGCCTACAATGAGCAGTTCTTC. This translates into CASSLDRAYNEQFF. The chain combines TRBV5-4 with TRBJ2-1; maybe TRBD1 (6 bases). Germline V gene sequence: CDR1 SGHNT, CDR2 YYREEE (reference sequence). The CDR3 runs to 14 residues. V lost 0 bases to trimming and J lost 2 bases, with 6 bases between them.

This chain joins TRBV27 and TRBJ2-1, with 7 positions matching TRBD2. Looked up from germline, CDR1 is MNHEY and CDR2 is SMNVEV (reference sequence). The CDR3 loop spans 19 amino acids. The ends lost 2 bases at V and 9 bases at J; junction bases unmatched: 22. The CDR3 is CASSLSGPSRTRFAGEQFF. The CDR3 DNA sequence: TGTGCCAGCAGTTTAAGCGGACCAAGTAGGACTAGGTTCGCTGGTGAGCAGTTCTTC.

This clone was counted at least ten times. This rearrangement joins TRBV27 to TRBJ2-1; TRBD2 matches 12 bases. The CDR3 loop spans 17 amino acids. The germline V gene has CDR1 MNHEY and CDR2 SMNVEV (reference sequence). V lost 5 bases, J lost 4 bases, and 9 bases stayed unmatched. CDR3 residues: CASSPSSGRAGYNEQFF. For the CDR3, the DNA is TGTGCCAGCAGTCCTTCTAGCGGGAGGGCCGGATACAATGAGCAGTTCTTC.

V is TRBV27 and J is TRBJ2-3; maybe TRBD1 (5 bases). V gave up 8 bases and J gave up 2 bases, with 17 bases separating them. The CDR3 is made up of 15 amino acids. Per germline, CDR1 MNHEY and CDR2 SMNVEV (reference sequence). The CDR3, as DNA: TGTGCCAGCCCCCGCCGGCAGGGCCCCACAGATACGCAGTATTTT. It translates to CASPRRQGPTDTQYF.

The V gene is TRBV7-9, the J gene TRBJ2-3, with D maybe TRBD2 (6 bases). CDR1 is SEHNR and CDR2 is FQNEAQ in the germline V gene (reference sequence). The CDR3 covers 14 residues. With 5 bases removed from V and 0 bases from J, the gap between germline ends came to 9 bases. CDR3 residues: CASSPDYSTDTQYF. The CDR3, as DNA: TGTGCCAGCAGCCCGGACTATAGCACAGATACGCAGTATTTT.

This clone has just a few counts. V and J are TRBV19 and TRBJ1-4; D is uncertain. The germline V gene encodes CDR1 LNHDA and CDR2 SQIVND (reference sequence). V dropped 5 bases and J dropped 5 bases, with 12 bases sitting between them. The length of the CDR3 is 14 residues. CDR3 DNA sequence: TGTGCCAGTAGTTCTCTCTACAGAAATGAAAAACTGTTTTTT. As protein: CASSSLYRNEKLFF.

The chain combines TRBV16 with TRBJ1-2, with D perhaps matching TRBD1 (5 bases). The CDR3 is 15 residues long. Germline CDR1 is KGHSY and CDR2 is FQNENV. V was trimmed by 0 bases and J by 8 bases, leaving 16 bases between them. CDR3 amino acids: CASSQSRATGHGYTF. The CDR3 DNA follows: TGTGCCAGCAGCCAATCCCGGGCAACAGGTCACGGCTACACCTTC. The entire variable domain, with the rest obtained from reference TRBV16 and TRBJ1-2, is as follows: GEEVAQTPKHLVRGEGQKAKLYCAPIKGHSYVFWYQQVLKNEFKFLISFQNENVFDETGMPKERFSAKCLPNSPCSLEIQATKLEDSAVYFCASSQSRATGHGYTFGSGTRLTVV.

This clone has only a few counts. The chain employs TRBV10-2 and TRBJ1-5; D remains unclear. The germline V gene encodes CDR1 WSHSY and CDR2 SAAADI. V lost 3 bases and J lost 3, with 9 bases in between. CDR3 length: 14 amino acids. CDR3 nucleotide sequence: TGCGCCAGCAGTGACCCGAAAGACAATCAGCCCCAGCATTTT. As protein: CASSDPKDNQPQHF.

The rearrangement joins TRBV10-3 to TRBJ2-3; 10 bases agree with TRBD2. Per germline, CDR1 ENHRY and CDR2 SYGVKD. V gave up 6 bases and J gave up 0 bases; unmatched junction bases: 6. This CDR3 region has 16 residues. The CDR3 is CAISRLAGTSTDTQYF. CDR3 sequence (DNA): TGTGCCATCAGCCGACTAGCGGGTACCAGCACAGATACGCAGTATTTT.

The rearrangement uses TRBV28 and TRBJ2-7; D possibly corresponds to TRBD2 (6 bases). Germline values: CDR1 MDHEN, CDR2 SYDVKM. The V end lost 7 bases, the J end lost 5 bases, and 18 bases lay between the germline ends. This CDR3 is built from 14 residues. CDR3 protein: CASTTLREAHEQYF. In DNA form, the CDR3 reads TGTGCCAGCACCACTCTGCGGGAAGCTCACGAGCAGTACTTC.

The genes are TRBV30 and TRBJ1-5, with D possibly matching TRBD1 (5 bases). The V end lost 1 base, the J end lost 0 bases, and 7 bases lay between the germline ends. Germline CDR1 and CDR2: GTSNPN and SVGIG (reference sequence). The CDR3 is 14 residues long. The CDR3 region has the DNA TGTGCCTGGAGTGGACAGAATAGCAATCAGCCCCAGCATTTT. Its translation is CAWSGQNSNQPQHF.

The chain has TRBV6-1 and TRBJ2-7, with no clear D. CDR3 length equals 12 residues. Germline assignment: CDR1 MNHNS and CDR2 SASEGT. V was shortened by 8 bases and J by 2 bases, with 10 bases between the two germline ends. The CDR3: CASQVIAYEQYF. The CDR3 nucleotides read TGTGCCAGCCAAGTAATAGCCTACGAGCAGTACTTC.

This rearrangement joins TRBV5-4 to TRBJ2-5; 14 bases fit TRBD2. Near its end, the DNA agrees better with TRBJ2-7, so the J call may be wrong. CDR1 SGHNT and CDR2 YYREEE come from the germline V gene (reference sequence). This CDR3 has 14 residues. The CDR3 DNA reads as TGTGCCAGCAGTCAGGGACTAGCGGGAGTCGAGCAGTACTTC. Amino acid sequence: CASSQGLAGVEQYF.